The source of this T cell receptor beta chain is a study of blood T cell repertoires in COVID-19. Turning to the study itself: Collection of acute and convalescent COVID-19 samples took place in the United States, Italy and Spain. Sample material is recorded as cDNA or gDNA derived from T cells, B-cell-depleted T cells, or PBMCs.

As concerns this clone: One end of the junction does not line up with germline, which may come from a read error.

Germline V gene sequence: CDR1 SNHLY, CDR2 FYNNEI. This CDR3 is built from 13 residues. In the original processing: Estimation of nucleated cell counts relied on the amplification of reference gene primers. Method: immunoSEQ multiplex PCR; TCRdb's copy keeps in-frame clones and lacks some. That table is the source of V, J and clone size, and D and trimming were worked out from the DNA. The top ten clones hold 4.5% to 5.5% of a sample with 200,000 or so clones, about four fifths of them seen once. The chain uses TRBV2 and TRBJ1-1, with D perhaps TRBD1 (6 bases). This TCR was sampled from a woman between 65 and 79 years old with active or convalescent COVID-19. Sequencing was performed on peripheral blood. CDR3 sequence (DNA): TGTGCCAGCAGACAAACAGGGAACCCTGAAGCTTTCTTT. Protein: CASRQTGNPEAFF.